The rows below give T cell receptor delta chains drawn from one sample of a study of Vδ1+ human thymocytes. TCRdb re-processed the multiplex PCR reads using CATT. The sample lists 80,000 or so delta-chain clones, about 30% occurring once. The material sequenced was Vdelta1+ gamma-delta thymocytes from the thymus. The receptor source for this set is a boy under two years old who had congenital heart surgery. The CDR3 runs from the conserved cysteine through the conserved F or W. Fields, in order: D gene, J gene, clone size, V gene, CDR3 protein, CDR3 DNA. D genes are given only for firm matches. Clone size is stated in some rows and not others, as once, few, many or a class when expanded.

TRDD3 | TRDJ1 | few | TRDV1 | CALGERGLRRQCTGGSCKLIF | TGTGCTCTTGGGGAACGAGGCCTAAGGCGGCAATGTACTGGGGGATCATGCAAACTCATCTTT
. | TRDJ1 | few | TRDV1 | CALGVPSRGRTDKLIF | TGTGCTCTTGGGGTACCTTCCCGGGGACGCACCGATAAACTCATCTTT
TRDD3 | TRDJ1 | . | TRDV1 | CARTGGMYTDKLIF | TGTGCTCGTACTGGGGGAATGTACACCGATAAACTCATCTTT
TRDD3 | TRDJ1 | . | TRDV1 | CALGFSRAGGQETDKLIF | TGTGCTCTTGGTTTCTCCCGAGCTGGGGGACAAGAGACCGATAAACTCATCTTT
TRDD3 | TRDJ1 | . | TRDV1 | CALGERVTSPGDNTDKLIF | TGTGCTCTTGGGGAAAGGGTTACCAGCCCGGGGGATAACACCGATAAACTCATCTTT
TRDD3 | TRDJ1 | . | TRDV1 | CALGGLYGGGLPGYTDKLIF | TGTGCTCTTGGGGGCCTCTACGGTGGGGGACTCCCTGGGTACACCGATAAACTCATCTTT
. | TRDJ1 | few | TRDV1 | CALGNPPSPVLVYTDKLIF | TGTGCTCTTGGGAACCCACCTTCTCCCGTACTAGTGTACACCGATAAACTCATCTTT
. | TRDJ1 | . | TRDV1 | CALGEPGPGKLIF | TGTGCTCTTGGGGAACCGGGGCCCGGTAAACTCATCTTT
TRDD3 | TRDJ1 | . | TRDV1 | CALGVCPSWLSLGGAYTDKLIF | TGTGCTCTTGGGGTTTGTCCCTCCTGGCTGTCACTGGGGGGGGCGTACACCGATAAACTCATCTTT
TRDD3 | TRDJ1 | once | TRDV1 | CALGERRPYWGMVYTDKLIF | TGTGCTCTTGGGGAACGTCGCCCGTACTGGGGGATGGTCTACACCGATAAACTCATCTTT
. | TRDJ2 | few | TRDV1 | CALGPVVGPLTAQLFF | TGTGCTCTTGGGCCTGTGGTGGGACCTTTGACAGCACAACTCTTCTTT
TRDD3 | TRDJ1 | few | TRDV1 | CALGEPPHSSPRPFWGIPVSDKLIF | TGTGCTCTTGGGGAACCACCCCACTCTTCCCCTAGACCGTTTTGGGGGATACCGGTCTCCGATAAACTCATCTTT
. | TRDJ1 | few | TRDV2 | CACGDPPRGPKTYTDKLIF | TGTGCCTGTGGGGATCCTCCTAGGGGACCCAAGACTTACACCGATAAACTCATCTTT
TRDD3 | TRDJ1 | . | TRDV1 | CALGELNGGYSYTDKLIF | TGTGCTCTTGGGGAACTGAATGGGGGATACTCATACACCGATAAACTCATCTTT
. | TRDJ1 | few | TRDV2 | CACDTLGPNPFKLIF | TGTGCCTGTGACACCTTGGGACCCAACCCCTTTAAACTCATCTTT
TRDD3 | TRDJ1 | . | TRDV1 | CALGERGPTGSWGTTTTDKLIF | TGTGCTCTTGGGGAACGAGGACCTACCGGGTCCTGGGGGACCACGACTACCGATAAACTCATCTTT
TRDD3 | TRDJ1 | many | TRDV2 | CACNFGGYYTDKLIF | TGTGCCTGTAATTTTGGGGGATACTACACCGATAAACTCATCTTT
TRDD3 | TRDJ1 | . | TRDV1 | CALGELNFLVLGIRAYTDKLIF | TGTGCTCTTGGGGAACTGAACTTCCTAGTTTTGGGGATACGAGCGTACACCGATAAACTCATCTTT
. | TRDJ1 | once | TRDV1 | CALGELLLIRIPTREADKLIF | TGTGCTCTTGGGGAACTTCTTCTGATACGGATCCCCACTAGGGAGGCCGATAAACTCATCTTT
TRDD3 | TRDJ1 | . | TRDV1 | CALGLLRLTRLGDTTHKLIF | TGTGCTCTTGGGTTGCTCCGCCTAACCCGGTTGGGGGATACCACGCATAAACTCATCTTT
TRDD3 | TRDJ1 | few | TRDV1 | CALGDVPCWVGDTLGCSKLIF | TGTGCTCTTGGGGATGTACCATGTTGGGTGGGGGATACGTTGGGTTGCAGCAAACTCATCTTT
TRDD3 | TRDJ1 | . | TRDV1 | CALGECPPTKDFWGINTDKLIF | TGTGCTCTTGGGGAATGTCCTCCTACGAAGGATTTCTGGGGGATCAACACCGATAAACTCATCTTT
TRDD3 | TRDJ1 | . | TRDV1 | CALREIVLYWGILGPDKLIF | TGTGCTCTTAGGGAAATTGTTTTGTACTGGGGGATACTAGGACCCGATAAACTCATCTTT
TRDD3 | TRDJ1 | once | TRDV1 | CALGVPTPDWGYGADKLIF | TGTGCTCTTGGGGTCCCTACTCCCGACTGGGGATACGGGGCCGATAAACTCATCTTT
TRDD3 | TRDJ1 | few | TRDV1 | CALGEQRRDWGTPVYTDKLIF | TGTGCTCTTGGGGAACAAAGGCGGGACTGGGGGACCCCTGTGTACACCGATAAACTCATCTTT
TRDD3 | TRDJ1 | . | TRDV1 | CALGERGPLGGLPYTDKLIF | TGTGCTCTTGGGGAACGTGGACCACTGGGGGGTCTGCCGTACACCGATAAACTCATCTTT
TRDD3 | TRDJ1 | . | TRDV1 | CALGERATLSYWGTHTDKLIF | TGTGCTCTTGGGGAAAGGGCTACCCTATCGTACTGGGGGACTCACACCGATAAACTCATCTTT
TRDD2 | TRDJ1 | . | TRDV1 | CALGEQGLPTPLGGTDKLIF | TGTGCTCTTGGGGAGCAAGGCCTTCCTACGCCTCTGGGGGGTACCGATAAACTCATCTTT
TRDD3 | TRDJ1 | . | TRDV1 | CALGDQPKAFFLGDTDKLIF | TGTGCTCTTGGGGACCAACCTAAGGCCTTCTTTCTGGGGGATACCGATAAACTCATCTTT
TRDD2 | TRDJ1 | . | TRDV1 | CALGVPSYAKFPDWKTDKLIF | TGTGCTCTTGGGGTGCCTTCCTACGCCAAGTTCCCTGACTGGAAAACCGATAAACTCATCTTT
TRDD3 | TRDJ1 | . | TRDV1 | CALGELPPTGGYADKLIF | TGTGCTCTTGGGGAACTCCCTCCTACGGGGGGATATGCCGATAAACTCATCTTT
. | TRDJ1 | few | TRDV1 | CALGEYPPVLPSWGTAYTDKLIF | TGTGCTCTTGGGGAATATCCTCCGGTCCTACCAAGTTGGGGGACTGCCTACACCGATAAACTCATCTTT
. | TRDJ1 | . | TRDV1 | CALGEKLLPACWGRSKLIF | TGTGCTCTTGGGGAAAAGCTCCTACCTGCGTGCTGGGGACGCTCTAAACTCATCTTT
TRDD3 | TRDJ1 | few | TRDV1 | CAQLRRHWGIGGTDKLIF | TGTGCTCAACTGCGCAGACACTGGGGGATCGGAGGCACCGATAAACTCATCTTT
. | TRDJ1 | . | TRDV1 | CALGEISTSGLIF | TGTGCTCTTGGGGAAATAAGTACCAGTGGACTCATCTTT
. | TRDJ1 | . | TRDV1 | CALGEPHPFLRGGGFSLPDKLIF | TGTGCTCTTGGGGAACCACACCCCTTCCTACGTGGTGGGGGATTCTCCCTGCCCGATAAACTCATCTTT
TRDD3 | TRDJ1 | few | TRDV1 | CALGESFPGLPPRTGGKLIF | TGTGCTCTTGGGGAATCTTTCCCCGGCCTTCCCCCTCGTACTGGGGGTAAACTCATCTTT
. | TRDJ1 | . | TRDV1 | CALGPLGGTYPDKLIF | TGTGCTCTTGGGCCTCTCGGGGGTACTTACCCCGATAAACTCATCTTT
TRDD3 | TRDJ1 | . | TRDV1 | CALGASPYWGIATDKLIF | TGTGCTCTTGGGGCTTCCCCGTACTGGGGGATAGCAACCGATAAACTCATCTTT